One and the same sample provided the 6 T cell receptor beta chains below, sequenced in a study of blood T cell repertoires in COVID-19. Clones were read by immunoSEQ multiplex PCR, and TCRdb kept only the in-frame ones, dropping some. The sample comprises 250,000 to 350,000 clones, just over 85% of which are singletons, and about 9.4% rests with the top ten. Source material: PBMCs or T cells enriched from blood (not recorded which). The receptors stem from a woman aged 18-35 years who had recovered from COVID-19.

The chain has TRBV28 and TRBJ2-4, with D perhaps matching TRBD1 (5 bases). This CDR3 spans 14 amino acids. Looked up from germline, CDR1 is MDHEN and CDR2 is SYDVKM. Trimming removed 3 bases from V and 4 bases from J, with 10 bases in between. The CDR3 sequence is CASSLGQTKNIQYF. Here the CDR3 DNA reads TGTGCCAGCAGTTTGGGGCAGACTAAAAACATTCAGTACTTC.

The V and J genes are TRBV30 and TRBJ1-2; 7 bases align to TRBD1. This CDR3 contains 14 residues. With V trimmed by 1 base and J by 8 bases, 10 bases remained unmatched. CDR1 is GTSNPN, CDR2 SVGIG, per germline (reference sequence). The CDR3 DNA reads as TGTGCCTGGAGTGACCTCGGACAGGCGGGGGGCTACACCTTC. The encoded protein is CAWSDLGQAGGYTF.

The CDR3 loop is CASSVGQGRWDTEAFF. In DNA form, the CDR3 reads TGTGCCAGCAGCGTAGGACAGGGGAGATGGGACACTGAAGCTTTCTTT. This chain joins TRBV9 and TRBJ1-1, with TRBD1 identical over 8 bases. J was trimmed by 3 bases and V by 0 bases; bases with no gene match: 7. This CDR3 comprises 16 residues. CDR1 and CDR2 from the germline V gene are SGDLS and YYNGEE.

This chain links TRBV28 with TRBJ1-6; D is possibly TRBD1 (5 bases). The CDR3 contains 17 residues. Germline V gene data show CDR1 as MDHEN and CDR2 as SYDVKM. The ends were cut back, 5 bases at V and 0 bases at J, with 14 bases in the middle. For the CDR3, the DNA is TGTGCCAGCAGTGAACCGGGGGTGAGCTCCTATAATTCACCCCTCCACTTT. As protein: CASSEPGVSSYNSPLHF.

The chain carries TRBV3-1 (or the pseudogene TRBV3-2) and TRBJ2-1, with TRBD2 matching over 7 bases. The V gene end was trimmed by 3 bases and the J gene end by 5 bases; junction bases not matched to a gene: 7. The CDR3 contains 15 residues. Looked up from germline, CDR1 is LGHDT and CDR2 is YNNKEL (reference sequence). The CDR3 DNA reads as TGTGCCAGCAGCCAGGCGGGAGTCAGTAACAATGAGCAGTTCTTC. The encoded protein is CASSQAGVSNNEQFF.

The chain is built from TRBV7-9 and TRBJ1-1; perhaps TRBD1 as D (5 bases). CDR1 is SEHNR, CDR2 FQNEAQ, per germline (reference sequence). This CDR3 region has 15 residues. V was cut by 7 bases and J by 1 base, with 16 bases left in between. The CDR3 sequence is CASIQAGPANTEAFF. DNA for the CDR3: TGTGCCAGCATCCAGGCGGGGCCGGCGAACACTGAAGCTTTCTTT.